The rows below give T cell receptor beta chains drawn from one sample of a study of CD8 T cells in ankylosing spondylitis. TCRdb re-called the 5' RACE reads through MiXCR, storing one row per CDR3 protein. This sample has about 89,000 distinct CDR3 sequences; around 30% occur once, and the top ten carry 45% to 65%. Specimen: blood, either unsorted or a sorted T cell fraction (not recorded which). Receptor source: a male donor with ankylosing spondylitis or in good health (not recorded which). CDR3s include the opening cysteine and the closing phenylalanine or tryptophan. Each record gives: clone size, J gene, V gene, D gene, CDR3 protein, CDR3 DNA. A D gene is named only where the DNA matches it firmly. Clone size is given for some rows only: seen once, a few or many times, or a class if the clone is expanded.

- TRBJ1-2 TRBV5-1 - CASSLERPYGYTF TGCGCCAGCAGCTTGGAACGGCCCTATGGCTACACCTTC
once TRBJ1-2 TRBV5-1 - CASGTGGTDGYTF TGCGCCAGCGGAACCGGGGGGACGGACGGCTACACCTTC
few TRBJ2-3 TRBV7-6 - CASSLVGLEVGTDTQYF TGTGCCAGCAGCTTAGTGGGTTTAGAGGTCGGCACAGATACGCAGTATTTT
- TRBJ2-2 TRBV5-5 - CASSRQGLKNTGELFF TGTGCCAGCAGCCGGCAGGGTCTGAAGAACACCGGGGAGCTGTTTTTT
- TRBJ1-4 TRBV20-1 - CSASRQLTNEKLFF TGCAGTGCGAGCAGACAGCTTACTAATGAAAAACTGTTTTTT
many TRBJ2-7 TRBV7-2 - CASRPTGTYEQYF TGTGCCAGCAGACCAACTGGGACCTACGAGCAGTACTTC
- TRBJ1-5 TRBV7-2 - CASSLLGSQPQHF TGTGCCAGCAGCTTATTGGGTTCGCAGCCCCAGCATTTT
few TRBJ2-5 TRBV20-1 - CSAQGRETQYF TGCAGTGCTCAGGGACGAGAGACCCAGTACTTC
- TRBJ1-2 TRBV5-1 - CASSLGGSLGEGYTF TGCGCCAGCAGCTTGGGTGGGAGCCTTGGAGAGGGCTACACCTTC
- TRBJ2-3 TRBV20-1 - CSASWTGSTDTQYF TGCAGTGCTAGTTGGACGGGCAGCACAGATACGCAGTATTTT
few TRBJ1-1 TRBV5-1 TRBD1 CASTLTGGGSPMNTEAFF TGCGCCAGCACCCTAACAGGGGGAGGATCGCCCATGAACACTGAAGCTTTCTTT
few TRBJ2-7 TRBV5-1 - CASSLDRSYEQYF TGCGCCAGCAGCTTGGACAGGTCCTACGAGCAGTACTTC
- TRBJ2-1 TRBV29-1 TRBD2 CSASGLAGYTNEQFF TGCAGCGCCTCGGGACTAGCGGGATATACCAATGAGCAGTTCTTC
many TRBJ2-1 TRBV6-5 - CASSYSMEGGEQFF TGTGCCAGCAGTTACTCAATGGAGGGGGGTGAGCAGTTCTTC
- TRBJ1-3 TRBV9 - CASSIRSSGNTIYF TGTGCCAGCAGCATCAGGAGCTCTGGAAACACCATATATTTT
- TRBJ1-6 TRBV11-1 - CASRNTGPSESPLHF TGTGCCAGCAGAAATACGGGACCCTCGGAGTCACCCCTCCACTTT
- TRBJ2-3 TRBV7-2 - CASSPAYFPDTQYF TGTGCCAGCAGCCCAGCGTATTTTCCAGATACGCAGTATTTT
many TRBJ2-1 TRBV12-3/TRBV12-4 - CASRPGLSYNEQFF TGTGCCAGCAGACCGGGACTTTCCTACAATGAGCAGTTCTTC
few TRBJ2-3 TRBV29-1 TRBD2 CSVEQTSGAVDTQYF TGCAGCGTTGAACAGACTAGCGGGGCGGTAGATACGCAGTATTTT
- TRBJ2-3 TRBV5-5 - CASSLTVGLSGTQYF TGTGCCAGCAGCTTGACTGTCGGGTTATCGGGTACGCAGTATTTT
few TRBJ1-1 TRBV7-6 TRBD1 CASSFLDRATEAFF TGTGCCAGCAGCTTTCTAGACAGGGCCACTGAAGCTTTCTTT
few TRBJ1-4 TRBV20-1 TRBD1 CSAPIGTLDRTATNEKLFF TGCAGTGCTCCCATAGGGACCCTGGACAGGACCGCAACTAATGAAAAACTGTTTTTT
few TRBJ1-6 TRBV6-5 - CASSSGQGKSPLHF TGTGCCAGCAGTTCGGGGCAGGGAAAGTCACCCCTCCACTTT
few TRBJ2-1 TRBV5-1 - CASSLGAASSYNEQFF TGCGCCAGCAGCTTGGGGGCGGCTAGCTCCTACAATGAGCAGTTCTTC
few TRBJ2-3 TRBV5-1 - CASSLGGTSITDTQYF TGCGCCAGCAGCTTGGGCGGGACATCCATCACAGATACGCAGTATTTT
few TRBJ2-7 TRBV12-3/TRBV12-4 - CASSTLSISEQYF TGTGCCAGCAGTACTCTATCCATTTCCGAGCAGTACTTC
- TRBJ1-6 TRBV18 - CASSGDSANSPLHF TGTGCCAGCTCCGGAGACAGCGCGAATTCACCCCTCCACTTT
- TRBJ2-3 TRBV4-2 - CASSQEFKGDTQYF TGTGCCAGCAGCCAAGAGTTTAAAGGCGATACGCAGTATTTT
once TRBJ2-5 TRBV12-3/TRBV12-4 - CASSFAAGETQYF TGTGCCAGCAGTTTCGCAGCGGGAGAGACCCAGTACTTC
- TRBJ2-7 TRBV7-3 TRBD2 CASGYNAGEDEQYF TGTGCCAGCGGCTATAACGCGGGGGAGGACGAGCAGTACTTC
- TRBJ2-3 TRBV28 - CASSLRSPTQYF TGTGCCAGCAGCCTCCGATCCCCGACGCAGTATTTT
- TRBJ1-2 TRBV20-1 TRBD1 CSAQRTGWYGYTF TGCAGTGCTCAAAGGACAGGGTGGTATGGCTACACCTTC
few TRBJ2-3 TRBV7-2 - CASSLGTYTQYF TGTGCCAGCAGCTTAGGCACCTATACGCAGTATTTT
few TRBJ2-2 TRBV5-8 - CASSPLSGATGELFF TGTGCCAGCAGCCCACTGTCGGGAGCCACCGGGGAGCTGTTTTTT
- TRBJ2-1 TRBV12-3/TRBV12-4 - CASSRGLPNEQFF TGTGCCAGCAGCCGTGGACTACCCAATGAGCAGTTCTTC
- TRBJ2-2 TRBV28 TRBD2 CASSFTSGGASGELFF TGTGCCAGCAGTTTCACTAGCGGGGGGGCCAGCGGGGAGCTGTTTTTT
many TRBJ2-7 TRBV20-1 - CSAEPRTASYEQYF TGCAGTGCTGAGCCCCGGACCGCCTCCTACGAGCAGTACTTC